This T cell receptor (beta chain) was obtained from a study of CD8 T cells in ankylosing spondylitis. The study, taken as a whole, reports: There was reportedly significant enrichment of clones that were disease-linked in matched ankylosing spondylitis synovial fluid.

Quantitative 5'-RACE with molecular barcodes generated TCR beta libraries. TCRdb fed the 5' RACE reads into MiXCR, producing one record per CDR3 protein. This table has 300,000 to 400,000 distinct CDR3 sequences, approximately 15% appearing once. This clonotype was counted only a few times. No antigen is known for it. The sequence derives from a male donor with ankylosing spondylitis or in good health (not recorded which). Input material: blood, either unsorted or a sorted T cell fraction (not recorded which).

This CDR3 is CAGSGGRADTQYF. The CDR3 DNA sequence: TGTGCCGGTTCCGGGGGCCGTGCAGATACGCAGTATTTT. This chain links TRBV2 with TRBJ2-3, with D perhaps assigned TRBD1 or TRBD2 (6 bases each). CDR1 and CDR2 from the germline V gene are SNHLY and FYNNEI. This CDR3 comprises 13 residues. The V gene lost 11 bases and the J gene lost 4 bases, with 16 bases spanning the gap. The variable domain in full, completed from reference TRBV2 and TRBJ2-3, reads EPEVTQTPSHQVTQMGQEVILRCVPISNHLYFYWYRQILGQKVEFLVSFYNNEISEKSEIFDDQFSVERPDGSNFTLKIRSTKLEDSAMYFCAGSGGRADTQYFGPGTRLTVL.